This T cell receptor (beta chain) emerged from a study of cytomegalovirus exposure and HLA in healthy donors. General study findings and limits: The study recorded 160 or so TCR beta chains that were cytomegalovirus-associated. Most TCR sequences were rare, but some public TCRs occurred in many donors.

Note on this clone: Antigen specificity is unknown.

Repertoires were generated with immunoSEQ multiplex PCR, while TCRdb's copy carries only in-frame clones and drops some. This table has under 250,000 clones, 80% to 90% appearing once. CDR3 size: 14 residues. CDR1 is MNHEY and CDR2 is SVGAGI in the germline V gene. The J segment lost 3 bases and the V segment lost 6 bases, leaving 4 bases of the junction unmatched. This clonotype was sampled from a woman aged 30 to 39 in good health and CMV-seronegative. The chain uses TRBV6-5 and TRBJ1-4, with TRBD1 matching over 7 bases. Input material: PBMCs. The CDR3 coding sequence is TGTGCCAGCAGACCACAGGGGCCTAATGAAAAACTGTTTTTT. It specifies CASRPQGPNEKLFF.